A single count supports the clone carrying this T cell receptor (beta chain). Its cognate antigen is unknown. The data belong to a study of blood T cells in healthy people across ages. Study-wide results and limits: Long-lived donors had more naive CD4+ cells and higher diversity than aged donors. A roughly linear age-dependent decrease characterized TCR beta diversity per million T cells.

The CDR3 has 14 residues. Looked up from germline, CDR1 is SGHTA and CDR2 is FQGTGA. The V gene lost 0 bases and the J gene lost 8 bases, with 11 bases spanning the gap. Each sample yielded at least 6 micrograms of PBMC total RNA. The use of a sample-barcoded 5' primer and a J-beta primer mix characterized a second PCR of about 6 to 11 cycles. Sequencing yielded, for each sample, at least 2.5 million paired-end reads carrying CDR3. TCRdb re-derived calls from the 5' RACE reads in MiXCR, one entry per CDR3 protein. The sample has 1.5 million to 2 million distinct CDR3 sequences; about 39% are singletons.

The source material was blood. The chain recombines TRBV7-3 with TRBJ2-1; TRBD2 might be the D (5 bases). The source is a human donor in good health. The CDR3 nucleotides are TGTGCCAGCAGCTTAACAGGGTGGGGAGATGAGCAGTTCTTC. Translated: CASSLTGWGDEQFF. The whole variable domain, remainder taken from reference TRBV7-3 and TRBJ2-1, is GAGVSQTPSNKVTEKGKYVELRCDPISGHTALYWYRQSLGQGPEFLIYFQGTGAADDSGLPNDRFFAVRPEGSVSTLKIQRTERGDSAVYLCASSLTGWGDEQFFGPGTRLTVL.